These T cell receptor beta chains were read from a single sample in a study of molecular identifiers for immune sequencing clone quantification. TCRdb analysed the PCR reads with MiXCR anew, one entry per CDR3 protein. The data contain some 320,000 distinct CDR3 sequences, 20% to 25% of them seen just once; the ten biggest clones take up approximately 0.8%. What was sequenced was naive CD8+ T cells from blood, with Jurkat cell RNA spiked in. These receptors originate from a human donor in good health. Some libraries in this study had Jurkat cell RNA spiked in. CDR3s include the opening cysteine and the closing phenylalanine or tryptophan. The order of the fields is V gene, J gene, CDR3 protein.

v_call: TRBV27; j_call: TRBJ2-7; cdr3_aa: CASSSGDRVHEQYF
v_call: TRBV25-1; j_call: TRBJ2-1; cdr3_aa: CASSPQAASGSYNEQFF
v_call: TRBV6-5; j_call: TRBJ2-3; cdr3_aa: CASSYSGTHGTDTQYF
v_call: TRBV5-6; j_call: TRBJ2-2; cdr3_aa: CASSFYGSGGELFF
v_call: TRBV5-6; j_call: TRBJ2-5; cdr3_aa: CASSLDRVYQETQYF
v_call: TRBV6-5; j_call: TRBJ2-3; cdr3_aa: CASSYEGDTQYF
v_call: TRBV4-1; j_call: TRBJ2-5; cdr3_aa: CASSHPAGTLGETQYF
v_call: TRBV28; j_call: TRBJ2-3; cdr3_aa: CASSLQGFSTDTQYF
v_call: TRBV12-3/TRBV12-4; j_call: TRBJ2-3; cdr3_aa: CATSGGGRTDTQYF
v_call: TRBV13; j_call: TRBJ2-1; cdr3_aa: CASLLRATYNEQFF
v_call: TRBV3-1; j_call: TRBJ1-3; cdr3_aa: CASSQDDHSGNTIYF
v_call: TRBV20-1; j_call: TRBJ2-7; cdr3_aa: CSARLKPAPNYEQYF
v_call: TRBV21-1; j_call: TRBJ2-7; cdr3_aa: CASSESNYYYF
v_call: TRBV5-6; j_call: TRBJ2-2; cdr3_aa: CASSFTGSLAGELFF
v_call: TRBV6-5; j_call: TRBJ1-1; cdr3_aa: CASTRTAMNTEAFF
v_call: TRBV9; j_call: TRBJ2-3; cdr3_aa: CASCVDMGGRTDTQYF
v_call: TRBV4-3; j_call: TRBJ2-7; cdr3_aa: CASSQDRGGYEQYF
v_call: TRBV7-3; j_call: TRBJ1-4; cdr3_aa: CASSPQSNGGDATNEKLFF
v_call: TRBV10-2; j_call: TRBJ2-3; cdr3_aa: CASSDSSADTQYF
v_call: TRBV30; j_call: TRBJ2-3; cdr3_aa: CAGLESSGTDTQYF
v_call: TRBV12-3/TRBV12-4; j_call: TRBJ2-4; cdr3_aa: CASTSWTGDNIQYF
v_call: TRBV7-9; j_call: TRBJ1-2; cdr3_aa: CASTHILRIEINYGYTF
v_call: TRBV4-3; j_call: TRBJ2-1; cdr3_aa: CASSQDASSGYNEQSF
v_call: TRBV6-5; j_call: TRBJ2-5; cdr3_aa: CASSRTVQETQYF
v_call: TRBV6-5; j_call: TRBJ2-1; cdr3_aa: CASASSGIIDEQFF
v_call: TRBV9; j_call: TRBJ2-3; cdr3_aa: CASSVGASADTQYF
v_call: TRBV5-1; j_call: TRBJ1-1; cdr3_aa: CASSSLPSDTEAFF
v_call: TRBV29-1; j_call: TRBJ1-1; cdr3_aa: CSVGGSMNTEAFF
v_call: TRBV6-6; j_call: TRBJ2-3; cdr3_aa: CASSYEGGSISTDTQYF
v_call: TRBV6-2/TRBV6-3; j_call: TRBJ2-1; cdr3_aa: CASSPGDGGATYNEQFF
v_call: TRBV6-4; j_call: TRBJ2-7; cdr3_aa: CAIPATSGYQTPRSYEQYF
v_call: TRBV7-9; j_call: TRBJ2-3; cdr3_aa: CASSLLWDRSSLTDTQYF
v_call: TRBV5-6; j_call: TRBJ1-2; cdr3_aa: CASSGQAAYGYTF
v_call: TRBV20-1; j_call: TRBJ2-7; cdr3_aa: CSATPGSTYEQYF
v_call: TRBV27; j_call: TRBJ2-5; cdr3_aa: CASSLSPWLGETQYF
v_call: TRBV7-9; j_call: TRBJ2-7; cdr3_aa: CASTLQGSYEQYF
v_call: TRBV19; j_call: TRBJ1-1; cdr3_aa: CASSIWANTEAFF
v_call: TRBV29-1; j_call: TRBJ1-5; cdr3_aa: CSVEKGLVTQPQHF
v_call: TRBV20-1; j_call: TRBJ2-3; cdr3_aa: CSARDLREVGDTQYF
v_call: TRBV7-6; j_call: TRBJ1-4; cdr3_aa: CVSSSEAQGLNEKLFF
v_call: TRBV10-3; j_call: TRBJ1-1; cdr3_aa: CAISGTGESTEAFF
v_call: TRBV6-1; j_call: TRBJ2-1; cdr3_aa: CASSERKRSGGSNEQFF
v_call: TRBV11-2; j_call: TRBJ1-1; cdr3_aa: CASSDRDWDTEAFF
v_call: TRBV6-2/TRBV6-3; j_call: TRBJ1-1; cdr3_aa: CASSYSERAFF
v_call: TRBV12-3/TRBV12-4; j_call: TRBJ1-5; cdr3_aa: CASSLGLKNQPQHF
v_call: TRBV5-1; j_call: TRBJ2-2; cdr3_aa: CASSLPGQGDPNTGELFF
v_call: TRBV28; j_call: TRBJ1-1; cdr3_aa: CASSLSWANTEAFF
v_call: TRBV11-2; j_call: TRBJ2-3; cdr3_aa: CASSLGYRNTDTQYF
v_call: TRBV15; j_call: TRBJ2-7; cdr3_aa: CATSRERELYEQYF
v_call: TRBV27; j_call: TRBJ2-3; cdr3_aa: CASRDSRLVGDLDTQYF
v_call: TRBV11-2; j_call: TRBJ2-3; cdr3_aa: CASSSWTSGGARDTQYF
v_call: TRBV14; j_call: TRBJ2-5; cdr3_aa: CASSQDRLAGIVTQYF
v_call: TRBV7-2; j_call: TRBJ2-7; cdr3_aa: CASSLGIGYEQYF
v_call: TRBV3-1; j_call: TRBJ1-2; cdr3_aa: CASSPQVNYGYTF